These 9 T cell receptor beta chains came from one sample sequenced in a study of cytomegalovirus exposure and HLA in healthy donors. 60 Vbeta and 13 Jbeta primers were used in PCR. Sequencing was performed with immunoSEQ multiplex PCR; in TCRdb, only in-frame clones are kept and a portion is missing. This sample has around 120,000 clones, with 70% to 80% found just once. Sequencing was carried out using PBMCs. These receptors all come from a woman aged 40 to 49 in good health and CMV-seropositive.

This sequence joins TRBV27 and TRBJ1-6; D gene unclear. Per the germline V gene, CDR1 is MNHEY and CDR2 is SMNVEV (reference sequence). The CDR3 has 13 residues. Trimming took off 7 bases at V and 7 bases at J, with 11 bases between the two ends. For the CDR3, the DNA is TGTGCCAGCAAAGTGACATTCAATTCACCCCTCCACTTT. As protein: CASKVTFNSPLHF.

Written as DNA, the CDR3 is TGTGCCAGCTCCTTGGGGCGAAGTTACGAGCAGTACTTC. Amino acids: CASSLGRSYEQYF. The V call is TRBV2, the J call TRBJ2-7; maybe TRBD1 (5 bases). Trimming took off 8 bases at V and 4 bases at J, with 15 bases between the two ends. This CDR3 comprises 13 residues. Germline CDR1 SNHLY, CDR2 FYNNEI.

The chain employs TRBV5-4 and TRBJ1-2; TRBD1 matches 9 bases. Per the germline V gene, CDR1 is SGHNT and CDR2 is YYREEE (reference sequence). The V gene end was trimmed by 0 bases and the J gene end by 0 bases; junction bases not matched to a gene: 3. CDR3 length: 16 amino acids. The CDR3 loop is CASSLGQGGTNYGYTF. CDR3 coding DNA: TGTGCCAGCAGCTTGGGACAGGGGGGGACTAACTATGGCTACACCTTC.

This rearrangement joins TRBV19 to TRBJ1-6, with TRBD1 matching 9 bases. Germline V gene sequence: CDR1 LNHDA, CDR2 SQIVND (reference sequence). This CDR3 region has 15 residues. Trimming cost V 1 base and J 10 bases; bases outside gene matches: 5. DNA of the CDR3: TGTGCCAGTAGTATAGGGGACAGGGATGCATCACCCCTCCACTTT. Its protein is CASSIGDRDASPLHF.

CDR3 bases: TGTGCCAGCAAACGGGCGGAGGACACAGATACGCAGTATTTT. Translated, it gives CASKRAEDTDTQYF. The chain couples TRBV6-6 to TRBJ2-3; weak D call: TRBD2 (5 bases). The CDR3 is 14 amino acids. Trimming shortened V by 7 bases and J by 2 bases, and 13 bases separated the two germline ends. Per the germline V gene, CDR1 is MNHNY and CDR2 is SVGAGI (reference sequence).

This sequence joins TRBV9 and TRBJ2-7; weak D call: TRBD1 (5 bases). Trimming took 0 bases from V and 6 from J, leaving 13 bases between them. The V gene's germline CDR1 is SGDLS and CDR2 YYNGEE. The CDR3 spans 14 residues. CDR3 in amino acids: CASSVDTGRGEQYF. CDR3 DNA sequence: TGTGCCAGCAGCGTAGATACAGGTAGGGGCGAGCAGTACTTC.

This clone appeared a few times. The chain uses TRBV19 and TRBJ1-5; 10 bases align to TRBD1. This CDR3 is built from 15 residues. V trimming: 3 bases; J trimming: 6 bases; junction bases outside the gene matches: 5. Germline-derived CDR1 and CDR2 are LNHDA and SQIVND (reference sequence). Here the CDR3 DNA reads TGTGCCAGTAGTATCGGGACAGGGGAGGGTCAGCCCCAGCATTTT. Translation: CASSIGTGEGQPQHF.

The genes are TRBV6-5 and TRBJ2-1; 11 nucleotides match TRBD1. Germline CDR1 is MNHEY and CDR2 is SVGAGI. Trimming cost V 8 bases and J 9 bases; bases outside gene matches: 12. This CDR3 comprises 15 residues. The CDR3 loop reads CASGQPGQGAGEQFF. The DNA of the CDR3 is TGTGCCAGCGGACAACCAGGACAGGGGGCGGGTGAGCAGTTCTTC.

This clone appeared once. The chain couples TRBV7-9 to TRBJ1-2, with 9 nucleotides matching TRBD1. This CDR3 contains 14 residues. Trimming removed 0 bases from V and 7 bases from J; junction bases left unmatched: 3. The germline V gene encodes CDR1 SEHNR and CDR2 FQNEAQ (reference sequence). CDR3 sequence: CASSLAQGAVGYTF. Here the CDR3 DNA reads TGTGCCAGCAGCTTAGCACAGGGGGCGGTTGGCTACACCTTC.